These T cell receptor beta chains were read from a single sample in a study of T cells in Graves' hyperthyroidism and ophthalmopathy. TCRdb independently ran MiXCR on the multiplex PCR reads; one entry per CDR3 protein. This table has approximately 300,000 distinct CDR3 sequences, approximately 17% appearing once. The specimen was blood. The receptor source for this set is a woman in her sixties with Graves' ophthalmopathy. Both conserved end residues are part of each CDR3. Fields, in order: V gene, D gene, CDR3 length, clone size, J gene, CDR3 protein, CDR3 DNA. D genes are given only for firm matches. Not every row has a clone size; where given, it reads once, few, many or a size class.

v_gene: TRBV11-2; d_gene: NA; len: 12; abundance: many; j_gene: TRBJ2-1; CDR3aa: CASSLGGREQFF; CDR3nt: TGTGCCAGCAGCTTAGGGGGGCGTGAGCAGTTCTTC
v_gene: TRBV20-1; d_gene: TRBD2; len: 16; abundance: many; j_gene: TRBJ2-3; CDR3aa: CSARDPASGSTDTQYF; CDR3nt: TGCAGTGCTAGAGATCCGGCTAGCGGTAGCACAGATACGCAGTATTTT
v_gene: TRBV2; d_gene: TRBD1; len: 18; abundance: many; j_gene: TRBJ1-4; CDR3aa: CASSEARDSDQENEKLFF; CDR3nt: TGTGCCAGCAGTGAAGCCAGGGACAGCGACCAGGAGAATGAAAAACTGTTTTTT
v_gene: TRBV5-1; d_gene: NA; len: 18; abundance: NA; j_gene: TRBJ1-2; CDR3aa: CASSWGTGMKGTEYGYTF; CDR3nt: TGCGCCAGCAGCTGGGGAACAGGGATGAAAGGAACGGAGTATGGCTACACCTTC
v_gene: TRBV20-1; d_gene: TRBD1; len: 16; abundance: few; j_gene: TRBJ1-6; CDR3aa: CSATGGQGTDNSPLHF; CDR3nt: TGCAGTGCTACTGGGGGACAGGGAACAGATAATTCACCCCTCCACTTT
v_gene: TRBV7-9; d_gene: TRBD2; len: 16; abundance: many; j_gene: TRBJ2-1; CDR3aa: CASSSRETSGRAEQFF; CDR3nt: TGTGCCAGCAGCTCGCGAGAGACTAGCGGGAGGGCTGAGCAGTTCTTC
v_gene: TRBV7-2; d_gene: NA; len: 14; abundance: many; j_gene: TRBJ1-6; CDR3aa: CASSPDPGVSPLHF; CDR3nt: TGTGCCAGCAGCCCGGACCCAGGCGTTTCACCCCTCCACTTT
v_gene: TRBV5-1; d_gene: TRBD2; len: 14; abundance: many; j_gene: TRBJ2-5; CDR3aa: CASSLAGTQETQYF; CDR3nt: TGCGCCAGCAGCTTAGCGGGAACTCAAGAGACCCAGTACTTC
v_gene: TRBV6-1; d_gene: NA; len: 14; abundance: many; j_gene: TRBJ1-1; CDR3aa: CASSLTPGGTEAFF; CDR3nt: TGTGCCAGCAGCTTGACTCCCGGAGGCACTGAAGCTTTCTTT
v_gene: TRBV18; d_gene: NA; len: 15; abundance: few; j_gene: TRBJ2-3; CDR3aa: CASSPGVSSTDTQYF; CDR3nt: TGTGCCAGCTCACCGGGCGTCTCTAGCACAGATACGCAGTATTTT
v_gene: TRBV19; d_gene: NA; len: 15; abundance: NA; j_gene: TRBJ2-7; CDR3aa: CASSILRGKMGEQYF; CDR3nt: TGTGCCAGTAGTATTCTCCGCGGGAAGATGGGGGAGCAGTACTTC
v_gene: TRBV6-1; d_gene: TRBD1; len: 16; abundance: few; j_gene: TRBJ1-3; CDR3aa: CASNLHGTGAGNTIYF; CDR3nt: TGTGCCAGCAACTTACATGGGACAGGGGCTGGAAACACCATATATTTT
v_gene: TRBV7-6; d_gene: NA; len: 15; abundance: few; j_gene: TRBJ2-1; CDR3aa: CASSQSLVAYNEQFF; CDR3nt: TGTGCCAGCAGCCAGTCCCTAGTGGCCTACAATGAGCAGTTCTTC
v_gene: TRBV7-2; d_gene: NA; len: 15; abundance: many; j_gene: TRBJ2-2; CDR3aa: CASSIGDHYTGELFF; CDR3nt: TGTGCCAGCAGCATCGGGGACCATTACACCGGGGAGCTGTTTTTT
v_gene: TRBV2; d_gene: TRBD1; len: 12; abundance: many; j_gene: TRBJ1-2; CDR3aa: CASRVDRGGYTF; CDR3nt: TGTGCCAGCAGGGTGGACAGGGGTGGCTACACCTTC
v_gene: TRBV20-1; d_gene: TRBD2; len: 15; abundance: NA; j_gene: TRBJ2-4; CDR3aa: CSARSPSGGVNIQYF; CDR3nt: TGCAGTGCTAGATCCCCTAGCGGGGGGGTAAACATTCAGTACTTC
v_gene: TRBV12-3/TRBV12-4; d_gene: NA; len: 14; abundance: many; j_gene: TRBJ1-5; CDR3aa: CASSFRRGGQPQHF; CDR3nt: TGTGCCAGCAGTTTCCGAAGGGGTGGTCAGCCCCAGCATTTT
v_gene: TRBV7-2; d_gene: NA; len: 16; abundance: NA; j_gene: TRBJ1-3; CDR3aa: CASSPNNVLLGNTIYF; CDR3nt: TGTGCCAGCAGCCCAAACAACGTACTATTGGGAAACACCATATATTTT
v_gene: TRBV12-3/TRBV12-4; d_gene: TRBD2; len: 16; abundance: NA; j_gene: TRBJ2-2; CDR3aa: CASSLPAGVPTGELFF; CDR3nt: TGTGCCAGCAGTTTACCAGCGGGAGTTCCCACCGGGGAGCTGTTTTTT
v_gene: TRBV5-1; d_gene: NA; len: 13; abundance: many; j_gene: TRBJ1-1; CDR3aa: CASSLDWNTEAFF; CDR3nt: TGCGCCAGCAGCTTGGACTGGAACACTGAAGCTTTCTTT
v_gene: TRBV20-1; d_gene: NA; len: 14; abundance: NA; j_gene: TRBJ2-1; CDR3aa: CSARPFGTYNEQFF; CDR3nt: TGCAGTGCTCGCCCGTTTGGCACCTACAATGAGCAGTTCTTC
v_gene: TRBV7-9; d_gene: TRBD1; len: 17; abundance: few; j_gene: TRBJ2-4; CDR3aa: CASSSRHLGDRKNIQYF; CDR3nt: TGTGCCAGCAGCTCACGACATTTGGGGGACAGAAAAAACATTCAGTACTTC
v_gene: TRBV7-8; d_gene: NA; len: 15; abundance: many; j_gene: TRBJ2-7; CDR3aa: CASSLEGQRFYEQYF; CDR3nt: TGTGCCAGCAGCTTAGAGGGCCAGCGGTTCTACGAGCAGTACTTC
v_gene: TRBV7-2; d_gene: NA; len: 19; abundance: few; j_gene: TRBJ1-6; CDR3aa: CASSLGSSRGSSYNSPLHF; CDR3nt: TGTGCCAGCAGCTTAGGGAGTTCACGGGGAAGCTCCTATAATTCACCCCTCCACTTT
v_gene: TRBV6-1; d_gene: TRBD1; len: 12; abundance: many; j_gene: TRBJ1-1; CDR3aa: CASRTGVTEAFF; CDR3nt: TGTGCCAGCAGGACAGGGGTCACTGAAGCTTTCTTT
v_gene: TRBV6-5; d_gene: NA; len: 13; abundance: NA; j_gene: TRBJ1-2; CDR3aa: CASSYSNGGFYTF; CDR3nt: TGTGCCAGCAGTTACTCGAACGGGGGATTCTACACCTTC
v_gene: TRBV5-1; d_gene: NA; len: 13; abundance: many; j_gene: TRBJ2-7; CDR3aa: CASSFGSNNEQYF; CDR3nt: TGCGCCAGCAGCTTTGGTAGCAACAACGAGCAGTACTTC
v_gene: TRBV6-2/TRBV6-3; d_gene: NA; len: 12; abundance: many; j_gene: TRBJ2-7; CDR3aa: CASSASSYEQYF; CDR3nt: TGTGCCAGCAGCGCTTCCTCCTACGAGCAGTACTTC
v_gene: TRBV28; d_gene: NA; len: 14; abundance: many; j_gene: TRBJ1-2; CDR3aa: CASSQYGRNYGYTF; CDR3nt: TGTGCCAGCAGCCAGTACGGGAGAAACTATGGCTACACCTTC
v_gene: TRBV19; d_gene: NA; len: 14; abundance: NA; j_gene: TRBJ1-6; CDR3aa: CASSTGYEGSPLHF; CDR3nt: TGTGCCAGTAGTACAGGGTATGAAGGTTCACCCCTCCACTTT
v_gene: TRBV10-3; d_gene: NA; len: 16; abundance: NA; j_gene: TRBJ2-7; CDR3aa: CAISESSTESSYEQYF; CDR3nt: TGTGCCATCAGTGAGTCGAGTACAGAGAGTTCCTACGAGCAGTACTTC
v_gene: TRBV4-1; d_gene: TRBD2; len: 19; abundance: few; j_gene: TRBJ2-1; CDR3aa: CASSQRAPPTSGVDNEQFF; CDR3nt: TGCGCCAGCAGCCAAAGGGCCCCCCCAACTAGCGGGGTTGACAATGAGCAGTTCTTC
v_gene: TRBV4-3; d_gene: TRBD2; len: 19; abundance: few; j_gene: TRBJ2-4; CDR3aa: CASSQEVSGRASAKNIQYF; CDR3nt: TGCGCCAGCAGCCAAGAGGTTAGCGGGAGGGCCTCAGCCAAAAACATTCAGTACTTC
v_gene: TRBV20-1; d_gene: TRBD1; len: 15; abundance: many; j_gene: TRBJ1-1; CDR3aa: CSARAWDRGVTEAFF; CDR3nt: TGCAGTGCTAGAGCTTGGGACAGGGGAGTAACTGAAGCTTTCTTT
v_gene: TRBV7-9; d_gene: TRBD1; len: 14; abundance: NA; j_gene: TRBJ2-7; CDR3aa: CASSPGQAPYEQYF; CDR3nt: TGTGCCAGCAGCCCGGGACAGGCACCCTACGAGCAGTACTTC
v_gene: TRBV10-2; d_gene: NA; len: 13; abundance: NA; j_gene: TRBJ1-2; CDR3aa: CATNQGHFYGYTF; CDR3nt: TGCGCCACCAACCAAGGACACTTCTATGGCTACACCTTC
v_gene: TRBV20-1; d_gene: TRBD2; len: 16; abundance: many; j_gene: TRBJ2-1; CDR3aa: CSAATTSGRAWHEQFF; CDR3nt: TGCAGTGCTGCTACTACTAGCGGGAGGGCCTGGCATGAGCAGTTCTTC
v_gene: TRBV27; d_gene: NA; len: 14; abundance: NA; j_gene: TRBJ1-3; CDR3aa: CASSSVFSGNTIYF; CDR3nt: TGTGCCAGCAGCTCGGTATTCTCTGGAAACACCATATATTTT
v_gene: TRBV7-2; d_gene: NA; len: 12; abundance: many; j_gene: TRBJ2-2; CDR3aa: CASSFVTGELFF; CDR3nt: TGTGCCAGCAGCTTTGTAACCGGGGAGCTGTTTTTT
v_gene: TRBV6-1; d_gene: NA; len: 13; abundance: many; j_gene: TRBJ1-1; CDR3aa: CASSVGVNTEAFF; CDR3nt: TGTGCCAGCAGTGTAGGAGTGAACACTGAAGCTTTCTTT
v_gene: TRBV5-1; d_gene: TRBD1; len: 14; abundance: few; j_gene: TRBJ1-2; CDR3aa: CASSGDRGSYGYTF; CDR3nt: TGCGCCAGCAGCGGGGACAGGGGCTCGTATGGCTACACCTTC
v_gene: TRBV5-1; d_gene: NA; len: 13; abundance: many; j_gene: TRBJ2-1; CDR3aa: CASTIAGFDEQFF; CDR3nt: TGCGCCAGCACTATAGCCGGGTTCGATGAGCAGTTCTTC
v_gene: TRBV7-8; d_gene: TRBD2; len: 16; abundance: many; j_gene: TRBJ2-1; CDR3aa: CASSLQRTSGRGEQFF; CDR3nt: TGTGCCAGCAGCTTACAAAGGACTAGCGGGAGAGGTGAGCAGTTCTTC
v_gene: TRBV6-5; d_gene: TRBD2; len: 16; abundance: many; j_gene: TRBJ2-7; CDR3aa: CASSYLLTSGRAEQYF; CDR3nt: TGTGCCAGCAGTTACTTGTTGACTAGCGGGAGGGCCGAGCAGTACTTC
v_gene: TRBV20-1; d_gene: NA; len: 12; abundance: NA; j_gene: TRBJ2-3; CDR3aa: CSVLRGTDTQYF; CDR3nt: TGCAGCGTCCTAAGGGGCACAGATACGCAGTATTTT
v_gene: TRBV5-1; d_gene: TRBD1; len: 13; abundance: few; j_gene: TRBJ1-2; CDR3aa: CASSGDRGYGYTF; CDR3nt: TGCGCCAGCAGCGGGGACAGGGGTTATGGCTACACCTTC
v_gene: TRBV20-1; d_gene: TRBD2; len: 14; abundance: many; j_gene: TRBJ2-3; CDR3aa: CSARSGGAGDTQYF; CDR3nt: TGCAGTGCTAGAAGCGGGGGGGCAGGCGATACGCAGTATTTT
v_gene: TRBV4-2; d_gene: TRBD1; len: 16; abundance: few; j_gene: TRBJ1-6; CDR3aa: CASSQDPGQGYSPLHF; CDR3nt: TGTGCCAGCAGCCAAGACCCGGGACAGGGGTATTCACCCCTCCACTTT
v_gene: TRBV5-1; d_gene: TRBD2; len: 16; abundance: NA; j_gene: TRBJ2-5; CDR3aa: CASSLGRTSGQETQYF; CDR3nt: TGCGCCAGCAGCTTGGGGCGGACTAGCGGCCAAGAGACCCAGTACTTC
v_gene: TRBV7-2; d_gene: NA; len: 16; abundance: NA; j_gene: TRBJ2-4; CDR3aa: CASSWGGSLAKNIQYF; CDR3nt: TGTGCCAGCAGCTGGGGGGGCAGCCTAGCCAAAAACATTCAGTACTTC
v_gene: TRBV18; d_gene: NA; len: 15; abundance: many; j_gene: TRBJ1-1; CDR3aa: CASSPTPSMNTEAFF; CDR3nt: TGTGCCAGCTCCCCGACACCCTCGATGAACACTGAAGCTTTCTTT
v_gene: TRBV28; d_gene: NA; len: 14; abundance: many; j_gene: TRBJ1-2; CDR3aa: CASSFRSANYGYTF; CDR3nt: TGTGCCAGCAGTTTCCGGTCGGCGAACTATGGCTACACCTTC